The T cell receptor beta chain under discussion was sequenced for a study of Graves' ophthalmopathy and Graves' hyperthyroidism. As the template, RNA transcripts were used to amplify TCR beta CDR3 regions. After a first-round RT-PCR with HTBI primers, a second-round multiplex PCR was run. TCRdb re-analysed the multiplex PCR reads in MiXCR, keeping a single row per CDR3 protein. The sample carries 170,000 or so distinct CDR3 sequences, around two fifths recorded once. This clonotype was seen ten or more times. This CDR3 is 13 amino acids long. Trimming cost V 3 bases and J 5 bases; bases outside gene matches: 4.

The chain couples TRBV12-3 or TRBV12-4 to TRBJ2-7; 7 nucleotides agree with TRBD1. This receptor was identified in a man in his thirties or forties with Graves' ophthalmopathy. The sequencing input was peripheral blood. CDR3 in DNA: TGTGCCAGCAGTTTCGGGACAGATGACGAGCAGTACTTC. Translated: CASSFGTDDEQYF.